This T cell receptor beta chain was sequenced for a study of blood T cell repertoires in COVID-19. Overall study context: Italy, Spain and the United States were the sources of the convalescent and acute COVID-19 samples.

The germline V and J ends were trimmed by 0 bases and 4 bases, with 12 bases remaining between them. Germline V lookup: CDR1 MGHRA, CDR2 YSYEKL. This CDR3 region has 15 residues. Authors' processing steps: How many nucleated cells were present was estimated from reference gene primer amplification. Method: immunoSEQ multiplex PCR; TCRdb's copy keeps in-frame clones and lacks some. The V and J calls and clone size are taken from that table; D and trimming were inferred from the DNA. The data contain 150,000 to 200,000 clones, 85% of them singletons. This clonotype was obtained from a woman between 45 and 65 years old with COVID-19, enrolled during active disease. The chain joins TRBV4-1 to TRBJ1-2; D is unresolved. Sequenced material: peripheral blood. The CDR3 loop is CASSQERREVYGYTF. CDR3 sequence (DNA): TGCGCCAGCAGCCAAGAACGTCGCGAGGTCTATGGCTACACCTTC.